These T cell receptor beta chains were read from a single sample in a study of OX40 agonist ivuxolimab in advanced cancers. The table came from immunoSEQ multiplex PCR; TCRdb's copy has only in-frame clones and leaves some out. The sample lists 15,000 to 20,000 clones; over 90% were seen once. Sequencing was performed on CD4+ or CD8+ T cells sorted from blood, taken in a trial of the OX40 agonist ivuxolimab. The receptor source for this set is an adult with an advanced solid tumor such as melanoma, head and neck, liver or kidney cancer. The CDR3 runs from the conserved cysteine through the conserved F or W. Each record gives: D gene, J gene, V gene, CDR3 length, clone size, CDR3 DNA, CDR3 protein. D genes are given only for firm matches. Clone size is shown for a subset of rows, as once, few, many or a class of expanded clone.

TRBD1 TRBJ2-7 TRBV27 13 - TGTGCCAGCAGTCCCGGACAGGGATTCGAGCAGTACTTC CASSPGQGFEQYF
- TRBJ1-1 TRBV7-6 14 - TGTGCCAGCAGCTTAGGGGACACGAACACTGAAGCTTTCTTT CASSLGDTNTEAFF
TRBD1 TRBJ2-5 TRBV5-6 14 - TGTGCCAGCAGCTCTGGACAGGAGCAAGAGACCCAGTACTTC CASSSGQEQETQYF
- TRBJ1-2 TRBV10-3 14 - TGTGCCATCGTCGACTTACTAGCTAACTATGGCTACACCTTC CAIVDLLANYGYTF
- TRBJ2-2 TRBV27 10 - TGTGCCAGCGGATCCGGGGAGCTGTTTTTT CASGSGELFF
- TRBJ2-7 TRBV27 15 - TGTGCCAGCAGTTTAGGAGACAGTTCCTCAAACGAGCAGTACTTC CASSLGDSSSNEQYF
TRBD2 TRBJ2-4 TRBV29-1 14 - TGCAGCGTTGAGGAGCGGGAGGGCAAAAACATTCAGTACTTC CSVEEREGKNIQYF
- TRBJ2-2 TRBV9 13 - TGTGCCAGCAGCGTATCAGGTACCGGGGAGCTGTTTTTT CASSVSGTGELFF
- TRBJ2-7 TRBV4-2 15 - TGTGCCAGCAGCCAAGAAGTGGGGGCCGAGGACGAGCAGTACTTC CASSQEVGAEDEQYF
TRBD2 TRBJ2-3 TRBV7-2 16 few TGTGCCAGCAGCCCCAGACGGGGGGGCGGAGGAGATACGCAGTATTTT CASSPRRGGGGDTQYF
- TRBJ1-1 TRBV4-1 13 - TGCGCCAGCAGCCAAGGGATAGGTACTGAAGCTTTCTTT CASSQGIGTEAFF
- TRBJ1-2 TRBV28 12 - TGTGCCAGCAGTAACACAGGGCTGGGCTACACCTTC CASSNTGLGYTF